What follows are 18 T cell receptor beta chains derived from one specimen sequenced in a study of T cells in Graves' hyperthyroidism and ophthalmopathy. Amplified TCR beta CDR3 regions came from RNA transcripts. First-round RT-PCR of the TCR CDR3 relied on the HTBI primer set. TCRdb recomputed calls from the multiplex PCR reads with MiXCR, one row per CDR3 protein. The sample includes about 59,000 distinct CDR3 sequences, about 53% of them seen just once. The source material was blood. These TCRs come from a woman aged 55 to 70 with Graves' ophthalmopathy.

The genes are TRBV20-1 and TRBJ2-3, with 10 bases fitting TRBD2. V lost 0 bases and J lost 11; bases outside the gene matches: 8. Germline CDR1 reads DFQATT; CDR2 reads SNEGSKA (reference sequence). The CDR3 is 14 amino acids. CDR3 DNA: TGCAGTGCTAGAGATCAACTAGCGGGAAATGAGCAGTATTTT. This encodes CSARDQLAGNEQYF.

The chain is built from TRBV10-3 and TRBJ1-2; the match to TRBD1 covers 10 bases. Germline V lookup: CDR1 ENHRY, CDR2 SYGVKD. The CDR3 length is 12 residues. V was clipped by 9 bases and J by 7 bases; unmatched bases: 5. DNA of the CDR3: TGTGCCATGACAGGGGGCGCGAGTGGCTACACCTTC. Translating it yields CAMTGGASGYTF.

This clonotype was counted a few times. The V call is TRBV7-6, the J call TRBJ1-2, with TRBD1 as a possible D gene (5 bases). With 3 bases removed from V and 7 bases from J, the gap between germline ends came to 9 bases. Germline CDR1 reads SGHVS; CDR2 reads FNYEAQ. CDR3 length: 12 residues. In DNA, the CDR3 is TGTGCCAGCAGCTTCCGGGGGGGTGGCTACACCTTC. Translation gives CASSFRGGGYTF.

This clonotype was seen a single time. This chain uses TRBV20-1 with TRBJ2-1; TRBD1 matches 7 bases. Germline V gene sequence: CDR1 DFQATT, CDR2 SNEGSKA (reference sequence). V shed 0 bases and J 7 bases; nucleotides not matched to a gene: 3. The CDR3 consists of 13 residues. CDR3: CSAREKGANEQFF. The DNA of the CDR3 is TGCAGTGCTAGAGAGAAGGGGGCGAATGAGCAGTTCTTC.

This clonotype was picked up many times. V and J are TRBV6-1 and TRBJ2-1; TRBD2 matches at 15 bases. The J segment lost 0 bases and the V segment lost 10 bases, leaving 7 bases of the junction unmatched. Germline assignment: CDR1 MNHNS and CDR2 SASEGT. There are 17 residues in the CDR3. CDR3 sequence (DNA): TGTGCCACCGGGACTAGCGGGGGGTCGGGCTCCTACAATGAGCAGTTCTTC. It codes for CATGTSGGSGSYNEQFF.

The sample holds one count of this clonotype. Its ends do not fully match the called genes, so a read error is possible. This chain connects TRBV7-2 to TRBJ2-1; 7 bases are a match to TRBD2. CDR1 SGHTA and CDR2 FQGNSA come from the germline V gene. This CDR3 comprises 16 residues. This chain's CDR3 is CASSPIRGGGIHEQFF. DNA of the CDR3: TGCGCCAGCAGCCCAATCAGAGGCGGGGGAATTCATGAGCAGTTCTTC.

V usage is TRBV10-2 and J usage is TRBJ2-2, with D possibly TRBD1 on 5 matching bases. Germline V gene lookup returns CDR1 WSHSY and CDR2 SAAADI. The V end was cut by 8 bases, the J end by 5 bases, with 15 bases between. The CDR3 has 14 amino acids. This CDR3 reads CASLQGMRTGELFF. As DNA, the CDR3 is TGCGCCAGCCTTCAGGGTATGAGGACCGGGGAGCTGTTTTTT.

The chain employs TRBV6-1 and TRBJ2-7, with D maybe TRBD2 (6 bases). The ends were cut back, 5 bases at V and 0 bases at J, with 14 bases in the middle. Germline CDR1 reads MNHNS; CDR2 reads SASEGT. This CDR3 is 15 amino acids long. This CDR3 reads CASSWDRGLSYEQYF. The CDR3 DNA is TGTGCCAGCAGTTGGGATAGGGGACTCTCCTACGAGCAGTACTTC.

For this clonotype: At one boundary the junction diverges from the germline segment, which might be a read error. This rearrangement joins TRBV29-1 to TRBJ1-2; unclear D gene. The CDR3 has 12 residues. Germline assignment: CDR1 SQVTM and CDR2 ANQGSEA. CDR3 sequence (DNA): TGCAGCGCGGTTGTCCACAACTACGGCTACACCTTC. Residues: CSAVVHNYGYTF. Full variable domain (missing parts from reference TRBV29-1 and TRBJ1-2): SAVISQKPSRDICQRGTSLTIQCQVDSQVTMMFWYRQQPGQSLTLIATANQGSEATYESGFVIDKFPISRPNLTFSTLTVSNMSPEDSSIYLCSAVVHNYGYTFGSGTRLTVV.

This clonotype was picked up many times. The CDR3 spells CASSPTSGGAGETQYF. DNA of the CDR3: TGTGCCAGCAGCCCGACTAGCGGGGGGGCCGGGGAGACCCAGTACTTC. This chain connects TRBV7-3 to TRBJ2-5, with 14 positions matching TRBD2. The CDR3 contains 16 residues. Trimming took 5 bases from V and 5 from J; bases not matched to a gene: 7. The V gene's germline CDR1 is SGHTA and CDR2 FQGTGA. The full variable domain, its missing parts supplied by reference TRBV7-3 and TRBJ2-5, is GAGVSQTPSNKVTEKGKYVELRCDPISGHTALYWYRQSLGQGPEFLIYFQGTGAADDSGLPNDRFFAVRPEGSVSTLKIQRTERGDSAVYLCASSPTSGGAGETQYFGPGTRLLVL.

The rearrangement joins TRBV5-1 to TRBJ2-7, with 12 bases that match TRBD2. Unmatched junction bases numbered 16, after V lost 1 base and J lost 2 bases. This CDR3 is built from 20 residues. The germline gives CDR1 SGHRS, CDR2 YFSETQ. DNA of the CDR3: TGCGCCAGCAGCTTGTCGACGTTGACTAGCGGGAGCCCTATGACCTACGAGCAGTACTTC. Its protein is CASSLSTLTSGSPMTYEQYF.

With respect to this clonotype: The DNA is left out, because the CDR3 cannot be placed on it with certainty; the CDR3 is given as TCRdb lists it. The CDR3 here is CASSTGTPGAEAFFGQGTIYF. V is TRBV5-1 and J is TRBJ1-3; TRBD1 is taken as the D call from the table, unchecked against the DNA. The CDR3 adds up to 21 amino acids, both ends counted. The germline V gene has CDR1 SGHRS and CDR2 YFSETQ.

The V gene is TRBV20-1, the J gene TRBJ2-3, with 8 nucleotides matching TRBD2. V shed 6 bases and J 3 bases; nucleotides not matched to a gene: 14. This CDR3 is 16 amino acids long. Germline loops: CDR1 DFQATT, CDR2 SNEGSKA (reference sequence). CDR3 in DNA: TGCAGTGCCAACATGGGCGGGAGGCGAGGGACAGATACGCAGTATTTT. Amino acids: CSANMGGRRGTDTQYF.

At least ten counts were recorded for this clonotype. J is TRBJ1-1 and V is TRBV7-9; D ambiguous. Deletions cut 5 bases from V and 1 base from J, with 11 bases between. This CDR3 has 14 residues. Germline V gene sequence: CDR1 SEHNR, CDR2 FQNEAQ (reference sequence). CDR3 nucleotide sequence: TGTGCCAGCAGCGGTGAAACATCGAACACTGAAGCTTTCTTT. It translates to CASSGETSNTEAFF.

A word on this clonotype: At one of its ends the junction is not consistent with the germline gene, which may arise from a read error. The genes are TRBV4-1 and TRBJ2-7; possible D gene TRBD1, 6 bases. CDR3 size: 15 residues. Germline lookup yields CDR1 MGHRA and CDR2 YSYEKL. The CDR3 reads CAGSQEKTGTYEQYF. CDR3 sequence (DNA): TGCGCCGGCAGCCAAGAGAAAACAGGGACCTACGAGCAGTACTTC.

In nucleotides, the CDR3 is TGTGCCATCAGTCCCGGCGGGGGGGAAGGGCAGCCCCAGCATTTT. It codes for CAISPGGGEGQPQHF. V and J are TRBV10-3 and TRBJ1-5, with a weak D call TRBD1 (5 bases). The CDR3 totals 15 residues. Germline V gene lookup returns CDR1 ENHRY and CDR2 SYGVKD. V lost 5 bases, J lost 7 bases, and 18 bases lay in between.

This clonotype has only a few counts. CDR3 in amino acids: CASGLVHRRAKNIQYF. The CDR3 nucleotides read TGTGCTAGTGGTTTGGTACACCGTAGAGCCAAAAACATTCAGTACTTC. The chain combines TRBV12-5 with TRBJ2-4; D not certain. The CDR3 contains 16 residues. Germline CDR1 and CDR2: LGHNT and FRNRAP. V lost 0 bases and J lost 0, with 9 bases in between.

V usage is TRBV7-3 and J usage is TRBJ2-3; D gene unclear. This CDR3 has 15 residues. Germline loops: CDR1 SGHTA, CDR2 FQGTGA. Between the trimmed V and J ends, which lost 4 bases and 4 bases, there was a span of 15 bases. In DNA form, the CDR3 reads TGTGCCAGCAGCTCACCCGGCGAAAGTCCAGATACGCAGTATTTT. Its protein is CASSSPGESPDTQYF.